The rows below give T cell receptor beta chains drawn from one sample of a study of cytomegalovirus exposure and HLA in healthy donors. The assay was immunoSEQ multiplex PCR, and TCRdb's table has in-frame clones only and misses some. This sample has approximately 160,000 clones, with 80% to 90% found just once. The sequenced material came from PBMCs. These receptors originate from a woman in her 30s in good health and CMV-seronegative. Each CDR3 is given with its conserved first and last residue. A D gene is named only where the DNA matches it firmly. Size is stated for part of the rows, as once, few or many counts, or as a class when the clone is expanded.

d_gene: TRBD1; j_gene: TRBJ2-2; v_gene: TRBV10-1; abundance: NA; CDR3nt: TGCGCCAGCAGGGTAAACAGGGGGCCCGGGGAGCTGTTTTTT; CDR3aa: CASRVNRGPGELFF
d_gene: TRBD1; j_gene: TRBJ1-2; v_gene: TRBV6-1; abundance: few; CDR3nt: TGTGCCAGCAGTGAAGCGTGGGACAGCACCTATGGCTACACCTTC; CDR3aa: CASSEAWDSTYGYTF
d_gene: TRBD2; j_gene: TRBJ2-5; v_gene: TRBV5-1; abundance: NA; CDR3nt: TGCGCCAGCAGGGAAGGATCTAGCGGGAGCCGGGAGACCCAGTACTTC; CDR3aa: CASREGSSGSRETQYF
d_gene: NA; j_gene: TRBJ1-2; v_gene: TRBV5-6; abundance: NA; CDR3nt: TGTGCCAGCAGTTCCAGACAGCTGAGGCGCTACACCTTC; CDR3aa: CASSSRQLRRYTF
d_gene: NA; j_gene: TRBJ2-7; v_gene: TRBV4-1; abundance: once; CDR3nt: TGCGCCAGCAGCCAAGATCTCCGGGTGGAGGGTTTTGGGTACGAGCAGTACTTC; CDR3aa: CASSQDLRVEGFGYEQYF
d_gene: TRBD2; j_gene: TRBJ2-1; v_gene: TRBV6-1; abundance: few; CDR3nt: TGTGCCAGCAGTGAGACTAGCGGGTCCTACAATGAGCAGTTCTTC; CDR3aa: CASSETSGSYNEQFF
d_gene: TRBD2; j_gene: TRBJ2-2; v_gene: TRBV4-3; abundance: NA; CDR3nt: TGCGCCAGCAGCCCCCTCGGGGGGGCCCCAGGGGAGCTGTTTTTT; CDR3aa: CASSPLGGAPGELFF
d_gene: NA; j_gene: TRBJ1-1; v_gene: TRBV7-2; abundance: NA; CDR3nt: TGTGCCAGCAGCTTACGAACTATAGGCGCTGAAGCTTTCTTT; CDR3aa: CASSLRTIGAEAFF
d_gene: NA; j_gene: TRBJ2-7; v_gene: TRBV13; abundance: few; CDR3nt: TGTGCCACTACCCAAAACAGTCTCAACTACGAGCAGTACTTC; CDR3aa: CATTQNSLNYEQYF
d_gene: NA; j_gene: TRBJ1-1; v_gene: TRBV7-2; abundance: NA; CDR3nt: TGTGCCAGCAGCTTGGGGGTGGGGATGAACACTGAAGCTTTCTTT; CDR3aa: CASSLGVGMNTEAFF
d_gene: TRBD2; j_gene: TRBJ2-3; v_gene: TRBV2; abundance: NA; CDR3nt: TGTGCCAGCAGAGGACTAGCCACAGATACGCAGTATTTT; CDR3aa: CASRGLATDTQYF
d_gene: NA; j_gene: TRBJ1-1; v_gene: TRBV7-8; abundance: NA; CDR3nt: TGTGCCAGCAGCTTTCCTTCACCGACAGACCACACTGAAGCTTTCTTT; CDR3aa: CASSFPSPTDHTEAFF
d_gene: TRBD1; j_gene: TRBJ2-7; v_gene: TRBV6-1; abundance: NA; CDR3nt: TGTGCCACAGTCCGGGACAGAGACATATACTACGAGCAGTACTTC; CDR3aa: CATVRDRDIYYEQYF
d_gene: NA; j_gene: TRBJ2-7; v_gene: TRBV6-5; abundance: NA; CDR3nt: TGTGCCAGCAGACCGAGGACAGTGACCTACGAGCAGTACTTC; CDR3aa: CASRPRTVTYEQYF
d_gene: NA; j_gene: TRBJ2-4; v_gene: TRBV30; abundance: few; CDR3nt: TGTGCCTGGAGCGGGACTCTACGGGACATTCAGTACTTC; CDR3aa: CAWSGTLRDIQYF
d_gene: TRBD1; j_gene: TRBJ1-1; v_gene: TRBV19; abundance: NA; CDR3nt: TGTGCCAGTAGTATTTCGACAGGGAGGAACACTGAAGCTTTCTTT; CDR3aa: CASSISTGRNTEAFF
d_gene: NA; j_gene: TRBJ1-1; v_gene: TRBV2; abundance: NA; CDR3nt: TGTGCCAGCAGGGCTATCGCGAGTAGGGTGAACACTGAAGCTTTCTTT; CDR3aa: CASRAIASRVNTEAFF
d_gene: NA; j_gene: TRBJ2-5; v_gene: TRBV4-1; abundance: NA; CDR3nt: TGCGCCAGCAGCCAAGATTACTCACAAGAGACCCAGTACTTC; CDR3aa: CASSQDYSQETQYF
d_gene: NA; j_gene: TRBJ2-7; v_gene: TRBV27; abundance: NA; CDR3nt: TGTGCCAGCAGTGAGACTAGGACCGCCTACGAGCAGTACTTC; CDR3aa: CASSETRTAYEQYF
d_gene: NA; j_gene: TRBJ1-1; v_gene: TRBV5-4; abundance: once; CDR3nt: TGTGCCAGCAGCTTGGTAGCGGGCACTGAAGCTTTCTTT; CDR3aa: CASSLVAGTEAFF
d_gene: NA; j_gene: TRBJ1-1; v_gene: TRBV6-6; abundance: NA; CDR3nt: TGTGCCAGCGCCCTGGGCCGGGACACTGAAGCTTTCTTT; CDR3aa: CASALGRDTEAFF
d_gene: TRBD1; j_gene: TRBJ2-5; v_gene: TRBV11-2; abundance: NA; CDR3nt: TGTGCCAGCAGTTCAGGGACAGGGAAGGCCCAGTACTTC; CDR3aa: CASSSGTGKAQYF
d_gene: NA; j_gene: TRBJ2-7; v_gene: TRBV5-1; abundance: NA; CDR3nt: TGCGCCAGCAGCATGGACGGATTGTTGAGCTACGAGCAGTACTTC; CDR3aa: CASSMDGLLSYEQYF
d_gene: NA; j_gene: TRBJ2-2; v_gene: TRBV7-9; abundance: NA; CDR3nt: TGTGCCAGCAAAGGGACGAACACCGGGGAGCTGTTTTTT; CDR3aa: CASKGTNTGELFF
d_gene: NA; j_gene: TRBJ2-7; v_gene: TRBV7-8; abundance: once; CDR3nt: TGTGCCAGCAGCTTAGGTCCAGGTCTCTCCTACGAGCAGTACTTC; CDR3aa: CASSLGPGLSYEQYF
d_gene: TRBD2; j_gene: TRBJ2-1; v_gene: TRBV27; abundance: NA; CDR3nt: TGTGCCAGCAGTTTAAGGTGGACTAGCGGGAGCTATGAGCAGTTCTTC; CDR3aa: CASSLRWTSGSYEQFF
d_gene: TRBD1; j_gene: TRBJ2-7; v_gene: TRBV10-3; abundance: NA; CDR3nt: TGTGCCATCAGTGAGTCGAGACAGGGGAATCAGCAGTACTTC; CDR3aa: CAISESRQGNQQYF
d_gene: NA; j_gene: TRBJ2-7; v_gene: TRBV28; abundance: once; CDR3nt: TGTGCCAGCGCCCTTTCGGCGGGGACCTACGAGCAGTACTTC; CDR3aa: CASALSAGTYEQYF
d_gene: NA; j_gene: TRBJ1-2; v_gene: TRBV11-2; abundance: NA; CDR3nt: TGTGCCAGCAGCTTATTTCCCGGGAACTATGGCTACACCTTC; CDR3aa: CASSLFPGNYGYTF
d_gene: NA; j_gene: TRBJ1-5; v_gene: TRBV9; abundance: NA; CDR3nt: TGTGCCAGCAGCGCGGGTGGGAGTAGCAATCAGCCCCAGCATTTT; CDR3aa: CASSAGGSSNQPQHF
d_gene: NA; j_gene: TRBJ1-2; v_gene: TRBV15; abundance: NA; CDR3nt: TGTGCCACCAGCAGAGATCGAAGTAAAAACTATGGCTACACCTTC; CDR3aa: CATSRDRSKNYGYTF
d_gene: NA; j_gene: TRBJ2-7; v_gene: TRBV27; abundance: NA; CDR3nt: TGTGCCAGCAGTTTTAGGGGGGGGGCTGCCTACGAGCAGTACTTC; CDR3aa: CASSFRGGAAYEQYF
d_gene: NA; j_gene: TRBJ2-1; v_gene: TRBV11-1; abundance: few; CDR3nt: TGTGCCAGCAGCCGGGGGACCTACAATGAGCAGTTCTTC; CDR3aa: CASSRGTYNEQFF
d_gene: NA; j_gene: TRBJ1-3; v_gene: TRBV6-5; abundance: once; CDR3nt: TGTGCCAGCAGTTTAGACAATGGAAACACCATATATTTT; CDR3aa: CASSLDNGNTIYF
d_gene: NA; j_gene: TRBJ1-1; v_gene: TRBV19; abundance: NA; CDR3nt: TGTGCCAGTAGTATAGATCTCGAGGGGGTAGCTTTCTTT; CDR3aa: CASSIDLEGVAFF
d_gene: TRBD1; j_gene: TRBJ1-5; v_gene: TRBV27; abundance: NA; CDR3nt: TGTGCCAGCAGTTCCTGGGGGACAGGGGGAAATCAGCCCCAGCATTTT; CDR3aa: CASSSWGTGGNQPQHF
d_gene: TRBD1; j_gene: TRBJ1-1; v_gene: TRBV5-1; abundance: NA; CDR3nt: TGCGCCAGCAGCTTGGGAAACAGGGGGATCATGAACACTGAAGCTTTCTTT; CDR3aa: CASSLGNRGIMNTEAFF
d_gene: NA; j_gene: TRBJ1-2; v_gene: TRBV27; abundance: NA; CDR3nt: TGTGCCAGCAGCCTTACAGGGAACTATGGCTACACCTTC; CDR3aa: CASSLTGNYGYTF